Listed below are T cell receptor beta chains from one sample, sequenced in a study of cytomegalovirus exposure and HLA in healthy donors. Measured with immunoSEQ multiplex PCR; TCRdb has only the in-frame clones, and not every one. The table includes some 150,000 clones, approximately 8.9% detected once. Sequenced material: PBMCs. The origin of the receptors is a middle-aged woman in good health and CMV-seropositive. Each CDR3 is given with its conserved first and last residue. Fields, in order: J gene, clone size, D gene, V gene, CDR3 protein, CDR3 DNA. D genes are given only for firm matches. Clone sizes are given selectively: once, few, many, or a class where the clone is expanded.

j_call: TRBJ1-1
clone_size: -
d_call: TRBD1
v_call: TRBV6-5
cdr3_aa: CASSSGTGENEAFF
cdr3_nt: TGTGCCAGCAGTTCAGGGACAGGGGAAAATGAAGCTTTCTTT

j_call: TRBJ1-4
clone_size: -
d_call: TRBD1
v_call: TRBV5-1
cdr3_aa: CASSRGTDGEKLFF
cdr3_nt: TGCGCCAGCAGCCGCGGGACAGACGGTGAAAAACTGTTTTTT

j_call: TRBJ1-5
clone_size: -
d_call: -
v_call: TRBV6-6
cdr3_aa: CASSSAGDARQPQHF
cdr3_nt: TGTGCCAGCAGCTCCGCAGGGGATGCGCGGCAGCCCCAGCATTTT

j_call: TRBJ1-2
clone_size: few
d_call: TRBD1
v_call: TRBV6-6
cdr3_aa: CASGAEGAMFGYTF
cdr3_nt: TGTGCCAGCGGGGCAGAGGGGGCGATGTTTGGCTACACCTTC

j_call: TRBJ2-5
clone_size: -
d_call: -
v_call: TRBV5-1
cdr3_aa: CARSYPTRETQYF
cdr3_nt: TGCGCCAGAAGCTACCCGACTCGAGAGACCCAGTACTTC

j_call: TRBJ1-4
clone_size: few
d_call: TRBD1
v_call: TRBV5-1
cdr3_aa: CASSSTGFNEKLFF
cdr3_nt: TGCGCCAGCAGCTCGACAGGGTTTAATGAAAAACTGTTTTTT

j_call: TRBJ2-3
clone_size: -
d_call: TRBD2
v_call: TRBV20-1
cdr3_aa: CSAPLGGTQYF
cdr3_nt: TGCAGTGCGCCCCTGGGGGGGACGCAGTATTTT

j_call: TRBJ1-2
clone_size: -
d_call: TRBD1
v_call: TRBV2
cdr3_aa: CASSDARGHGYTF
cdr3_nt: TGTGCCAGCAGTGATGCCAGGGGGCATGGCTACACCTTC

j_call: TRBJ2-7
clone_size: few
d_call: -
v_call: TRBV2
cdr3_aa: CASSETGAPGQYF
cdr3_nt: TGTGCCAGCAGTGAGACAGGTGCCCCCGGGCAGTACTTC

j_call: TRBJ1-2
clone_size: -
d_call: TRBD1
v_call: TRBV28
cdr3_aa: CASSFSGTGPDGYTF
cdr3_nt: TGTGCCAGCAGTTTTTCTGGGACAGGGCCAGACGGCTACACCTTC

j_call: TRBJ1-2
clone_size: few
d_call: -
v_call: TRBV10-3
cdr3_aa: CAISGVDTREGGDYGYTF
cdr3_nt: TGTGCCATCAGCGGAGTCGATACACGGGAAGGGGGTGACTATGGCTACACCTTC

j_call: TRBJ1-2
clone_size: few
d_call: -
v_call: TRBV7-2
cdr3_aa: CASSPKVQGFYTF
cdr3_nt: TGTGCCAGCAGCCCCAAGGTGCAGGGCTTCTACACCTTC

j_call: TRBJ2-1
clone_size: few
d_call: -
v_call: TRBV2
cdr3_aa: CASSTGLPSYNEQFF
cdr3_nt: TGTGCCAGCAGTACAGGGCTACCATCCTACAATGAGCAGTTCTTC

j_call: TRBJ2-5
clone_size: few
d_call: TRBD2
v_call: TRBV5-1
cdr3_aa: CASSLGLAETQYF
cdr3_nt: TGCGCCAGCAGCCTGGGACTAGCGGAGACCCAGTACTTC

j_call: TRBJ2-2
clone_size: few
d_call: TRBD2
v_call: TRBV5-1
cdr3_aa: CASSLAGGPYTGELFF
cdr3_nt: TGCGCCAGCAGCCTAGCGGGGGGTCCCTACACCGGGGAGCTGTTTTTT

j_call: TRBJ2-7
clone_size: few
d_call: -
v_call: TRBV5-1
cdr3_aa: CASRMESSYEQYF
cdr3_nt: TGCGCCAGCAGAATGGAGAGCTCCTACGAGCAGTACTTC

j_call: TRBJ1-1
clone_size: -
d_call: -
v_call: TRBV28
cdr3_aa: CASFPFGRVYTEAFF
cdr3_nt: TGTGCCAGCTTCCCCTTCGGCAGGGTATACACTGAAGCTTTCTTT

j_call: TRBJ2-3
clone_size: -
d_call: -
v_call: TRBV27
cdr3_aa: CASSLGGAYGTDTQYF
cdr3_nt: TGTGCCAGCAGTTTAGGAGGCGCCTACGGCACAGATACGCAGTATTTT

j_call: TRBJ1-4
clone_size: few
d_call: -
v_call: TRBV6-1
cdr3_aa: CASRVDFNEKLFF
cdr3_nt: TGTGCCAGCAGGGTGGACTTTAATGAAAAACTGTTTTTT

j_call: TRBJ1-2
clone_size: -
d_call: TRBD1
v_call: TRBV7-2
cdr3_aa: CASSLDMGQGEVYGYTF
cdr3_nt: TGTGCCAGCAGCTTAGATATGGGACAGGGGGAAGTCTATGGCTACACCTTC

j_call: TRBJ2-1
clone_size: -
d_call: -
v_call: TRBV7-2
cdr3_aa: CASSLRGTTYNEQFF
cdr3_nt: TGTGCCAGCAGCTTAAGGGGGACGACCTACAATGAGCAGTTCTTC

j_call: TRBJ2-2
clone_size: -
d_call: -
v_call: TRBV5-6
cdr3_aa: CASSLAFQGWLDTGELFF
cdr3_nt: TGTGCCAGCAGCTTGGCCTTTCAGGGGTGGCTTGACACCGGGGAGCTGTTTTTT

j_call: TRBJ1-1
clone_size: -
d_call: -
v_call: TRBV2
cdr3_aa: CASRQAPESSEAFF
cdr3_nt: TGTGCCAGCAGACAGGCGCCTGAATCATCGGAAGCTTTCTTT

j_call: TRBJ2-5
clone_size: once
d_call: -
v_call: TRBV5-4
cdr3_aa: CASSTGSQGETQYF
cdr3_nt: TGTGCCAGCAGCACCGGATCTCAGGGGGAGACCCAGTACTTC

j_call: TRBJ1-4
clone_size: -
d_call: -
v_call: TRBV2
cdr3_aa: CASTEERSEKLFF
cdr3_nt: TGTGCCAGCACCGAAGAGAGGTCTGAAAAACTGTTTTTT

j_call: TRBJ2-5
clone_size: -
d_call: -
v_call: TRBV7-6
cdr3_aa: CASSRKGGETQYF
cdr3_nt: TGTGCCAGCAGCAGGAAAGGGGGAGAGACCCAGTACTTC

j_call: TRBJ2-2
clone_size: -
d_call: TRBD2
v_call: TRBV2
cdr3_aa: CASRRTSGGPTSNTGELFF
cdr3_nt: TGTGCCAGCAGACGGACTAGCGGGGGCCCAACCAGTAACACCGGGGAGCTGTTTTTT

j_call: TRBJ1-6
clone_size: -
d_call: TRBD1
v_call: TRBV6-1
cdr3_aa: CASKETGGGSPLHF
cdr3_nt: TGTGCCAGCAAAGAAACAGGGGGAGGATCACCCCTCCACTTT

j_call: TRBJ2-3
clone_size: few
d_call: TRBD2
v_call: TRBV5-1
cdr3_aa: CASSPSGGTDTQYF
cdr3_nt: TGCGCCAGCAGCCCTAGCGGGGGCACAGATACGCAGTATTTT

j_call: TRBJ1-1
clone_size: few
d_call: -
v_call: TRBV5-4
cdr3_aa: CASRPVDSDFEAFF
cdr3_nt: TGTGCCAGCAGGCCCGTGGACAGTGACTTTGAAGCTTTCTTT

j_call: TRBJ1-1
clone_size: few
d_call: -
v_call: TRBV2
cdr3_aa: CASSEGSPGRVPSLGNTEAFF
cdr3_nt: TGTGCCAGCAGTGAAGGATCACCTGGGAGGGTTCCGTCTCTCGGGAACACTGAAGCTTTCTTT

j_call: TRBJ1-1
clone_size: -
d_call: TRBD1
v_call: TRBV6-5
cdr3_aa: CASSPSGTGVTEAFF
cdr3_nt: TGTGCCAGCAGTCCGTCCGGGACAGGGGTGACTGAAGCTTTCTTT

j_call: TRBJ2-3
clone_size: few
d_call: -
v_call: TRBV6-5
cdr3_aa: CASSYSGGGRDTQYF
cdr3_nt: TGTGCCAGCAGTTACTCGGGGGGGGGCCGGGATACGCAGTATTTT

j_call: TRBJ2-2
clone_size: -
d_call: -
v_call: TRBV7-3
cdr3_aa: CASSPDRSNTGELFF
cdr3_nt: TGTGCCAGCAGCCCGGACAGATCGAACACCGGGGAGCTGTTTTTT

j_call: TRBJ1-2
clone_size: -
d_call: -
v_call: TRBV25-1
cdr3_aa: CASSTRDTFAGDYGYTF
cdr3_nt: TGTGCCAGCAGCACCCGGGACACGTTTGCTGGGGACTATGGCTACACCTTC

j_call: TRBJ1-5
clone_size: few
d_call: TRBD1
v_call: TRBV5-1
cdr3_aa: CASSLETGGNQPQHF
cdr3_nt: TGCGCCAGCAGCTTGGAAACAGGGGGCAATCAGCCCCAGCATTTT

j_call: TRBJ2-2
clone_size: -
d_call: -
v_call: TRBV7-2
cdr3_aa: CASSLSLTGELFF
cdr3_nt: TGTGCCAGCAGCTTATCTCTCACCGGGGAGCTGTTTTTT

j_call: TRBJ1-1
clone_size: few
d_call: TRBD1
v_call: TRBV6-1
cdr3_aa: CASSRGQPNTEAFF
cdr3_nt: TGTGCCAGCAGCCGGGGACAGCCGAACACTGAAGCTTTCTTT

j_call: TRBJ2-1
clone_size: few
d_call: TRBD2
v_call: TRBV29-1
cdr3_aa: CSVRGLADDNEQFF
cdr3_nt: TGCAGCGTTAGGGGACTAGCGGACGACAATGAGCAGTTCTTC

j_call: TRBJ1-5
clone_size: -
d_call: -
v_call: TRBV12-5
cdr3_aa: CASALDSNQPQHF
cdr3_nt: TGTGCTAGTGCCCTAGACAGTAATCAGCCCCAGCATTTT

j_call: TRBJ1-3
clone_size: -
d_call: -
v_call: TRBV2
cdr3_aa: CASRVQGIENTIYF
cdr3_nt: TGTGCCAGCAGAGTCCAGGGGATTGAAAACACCATATATTTT

j_call: TRBJ1-1
clone_size: -
d_call: -
v_call: TRBV2
cdr3_aa: CASRVRANTEAFF
cdr3_nt: TGTGCCAGCAGGGTCAGGGCGAACACTGAAGCTTTCTTT

j_call: TRBJ1-5
clone_size: -
d_call: -
v_call: TRBV19
cdr3_aa: CASSISRGAQDQPQHF
cdr3_nt: TGTGCCAGTAGTATATCTCGGGGGGCGCAGGACCAGCCCCAGCATTTT

j_call: TRBJ2-2
clone_size: few
d_call: -
v_call: TRBV10-2
cdr3_aa: CASSRSSTGELFF
cdr3_nt: TGCGCCAGCTCTAGGTCCTCCACCGGGGAGCTGTTTTTT

j_call: TRBJ1-6
clone_size: -
d_call: -
v_call: TRBV7-2
cdr3_aa: CASSPRGGANSPLHF
cdr3_nt: TGTGCCAGCAGCCCCCGAGGGGGGGCTAATTCACCCCTCCACTTT

j_call: TRBJ2-5
clone_size: -
d_call: TRBD2
v_call: TRBV7-2
cdr3_aa: CASSPGGRTQETQYF
cdr3_nt: TGTGCCAGCAGCCCGGGGGGGAGGACCCAAGAGACCCAGTACTTC

j_call: TRBJ2-1
clone_size: few
d_call: -
v_call: TRBV19
cdr3_aa: CASSIRETYNEQFF
cdr3_nt: TGTGCCAGTAGTATCAGGGAAACCTACAATGAGCAGTTCTTC

j_call: TRBJ2-3
clone_size: few
d_call: -
v_call: TRBV2
cdr3_aa: CASSAIGQDTDTQYF
cdr3_nt: TGTGCCAGCAGTGCTATCGGACAAGACACAGATACGCAGTATTTT

j_call: TRBJ1-2
clone_size: few
d_call: -
v_call: TRBV29-1
cdr3_aa: CSVEGGKGSNYGYTF
cdr3_nt: TGCAGCGTTGAAGGGGGTAAGGGGTCTAACTATGGCTACACCTTC

j_call: TRBJ1-2
clone_size: few
d_call: -
v_call: TRBV27
cdr3_aa: CASRGDRYGHGYTF
cdr3_nt: TGTGCCAGCAGGGGCGACAGGTATGGCCATGGCTACACCTTC

j_call: TRBJ2-3
clone_size: few
d_call: TRBD2
v_call: TRBV7-2
cdr3_aa: CASSLPPLFSSGTQYF
cdr3_nt: TGTGCCAGCAGCTTACCCCCGCTTTTTTCTAGCGGGACACAGTATTTT

j_call: TRBJ1-2
clone_size: -
d_call: -
v_call: TRBV5-6
cdr3_aa: CASSPQGSDYGYTF
cdr3_nt: TGTGCCAGCAGCCCCCAGGGTTCCGACTATGGCTACACCTTC

j_call: TRBJ1-5
clone_size: -
d_call: -
v_call: TRBV27
cdr3_aa: CASSPTRGQPQHF
cdr3_nt: TGTGCCAGCAGTCCGACACGGGGTCAGCCCCAGCATTTT

j_call: TRBJ2-7
clone_size: -
d_call: TRBD1
v_call: TRBV25-1
cdr3_aa: CASRGQNSYEQYF
cdr3_nt: TGTGCCAGCCGGGGACAGAATTCCTACGAGCAGTACTTC

j_call: TRBJ1-6
clone_size: few
d_call: TRBD1
v_call: TRBV15
cdr3_aa: CATSPLWRQGSTSPLHF
cdr3_nt: TGTGCCACCAGCCCCCTTTGGCGACAGGGGAGTACTTCACCCCTCCACTTT